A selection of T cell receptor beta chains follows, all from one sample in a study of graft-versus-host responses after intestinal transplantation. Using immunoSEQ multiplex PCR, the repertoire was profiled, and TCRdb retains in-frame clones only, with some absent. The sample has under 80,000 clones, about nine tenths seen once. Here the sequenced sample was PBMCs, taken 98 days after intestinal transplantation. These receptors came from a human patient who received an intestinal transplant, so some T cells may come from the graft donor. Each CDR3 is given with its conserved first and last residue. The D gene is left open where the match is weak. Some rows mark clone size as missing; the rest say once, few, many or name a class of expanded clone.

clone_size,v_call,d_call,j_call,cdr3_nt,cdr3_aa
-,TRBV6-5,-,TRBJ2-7,TGTGCCAGCAGTGAACCTGGTGGTATCGAGCAGTACTTC,CASSEPGGIEQYF
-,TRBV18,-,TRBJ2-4,TGTGCCAGCTCACCGAGGGGCGCGCTGGGGAAAAACATTCAGTACTTC,CASSPRGALGKNIQYF
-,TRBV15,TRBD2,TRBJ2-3,TGTGCCACCAGCTCCCAAGCGGCTAGCGGGGACACAGATACGCAGTATTTT,CATSSQAASGDTDTQYF
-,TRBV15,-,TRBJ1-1,TGTGCCACCAGCGGGAACACTGAAGCTTTCTTT,CATSGNTEAFF
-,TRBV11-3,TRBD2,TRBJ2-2,TGTGCCAGCAGCTTAAGAGCGGGAGGGACCGGGGAGCTGTTTTTT,CASSLRAGGTGELFF
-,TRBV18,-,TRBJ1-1,TGTGCCAGCTCTCCCGTGTTGGCGGGAGATTACACTGAAGCTTTCTTT,CASSPVLAGDYTEAFF
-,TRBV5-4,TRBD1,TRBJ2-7,TGTGCCAGCAGCGGTTCAGGGGGCTACGAGCAGTACTTC,CASSGSGGYEQYF
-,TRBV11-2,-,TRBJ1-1,TGTGCCAGCAGCTTAGGACGGTGGAGGTCGAACACTGAAGCTTTCTTT,CASSLGRWRSNTEAFF
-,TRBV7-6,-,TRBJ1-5,TGTGCCAGCAGCTCTGAGACAGCCCTTAGCAATCAGCCCCAGCATTTT,CASSSETALSNQPQHF
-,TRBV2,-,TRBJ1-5,TGTGCCAGCATCGGACGGAGCAATCAGCCCCAGCATTTT,CASIGRSNQPQHF
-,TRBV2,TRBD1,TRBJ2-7,TGTGCCAGCAGTGAAAGGGCGACAGGGTTTGTGTACGAGCAGTACTTC,CASSERATGFVYEQYF
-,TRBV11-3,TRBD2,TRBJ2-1,TGTGCCAGCAGCTGGGGGGGGACTACGGCCTCCAATGAGCAGTTCTTC,CASSWGGTTASNEQFF
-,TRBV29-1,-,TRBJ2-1,TGCAGCTCTCCCGGGTTCAATGAGCAGTTCTTC,CSSPGFNEQFF
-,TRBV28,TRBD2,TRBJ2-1,TGTGCCAGCAGTAGAGGCTTCGGGGCGGGAGGCTACAATGAGCAGTTCTTC,CASSRGFGAGGYNEQFF
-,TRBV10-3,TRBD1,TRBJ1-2,TGTGCCATCAGTGGAACCCGAGGACAGGGAGGATATGGCTACACCTTC,CAISGTRGQGGYGYTF
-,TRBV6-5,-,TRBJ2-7,TGTGCCACCGGGAGCTCCTACGAGCAGTACTTC,CATGSSYEQYF
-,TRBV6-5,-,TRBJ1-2,TGTGCCAGCAGTTACGGCAGCCACTATGGCTACACCTTC,CASSYGSHYGYTF
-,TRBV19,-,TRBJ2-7,TGTGCCAGTAGTACAGGCTACGAGCAGTACTTC,CASSTGYEQYF
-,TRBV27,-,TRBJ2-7,TGTGCCAGCAGTTTGGGAGGGGGCGCCTACGAGCAGTACTTC,CASSLGGGAYEQYF
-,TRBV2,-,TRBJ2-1,TGTGCCAGCAACTGGCGTAACAATGAGCAGTTCTTC,CASNWRNNEQFF
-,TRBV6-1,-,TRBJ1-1,TGTGCCAGCAGGCAGGATCCCCTCATGAACACTGAAGCTTTCTTT,CASRQDPLMNTEAFF
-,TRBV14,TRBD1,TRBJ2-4,TGTGCCAGCAGCCAAGGATGGGACAGGAGGCACATTCAGTACTTC,CASSQGWDRRHIQYF
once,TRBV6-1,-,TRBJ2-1,TGTGCCAGCAGTGAGGCTAACATAATAACCTCCTACAATGAGCAGTTCTTC,CASSEANIITSYNEQFF
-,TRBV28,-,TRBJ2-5,TGTGCCAGCAGTTCCTACCCCGGGGCTCAAGAGACCCAGTACTTC,CASSSYPGAQETQYF
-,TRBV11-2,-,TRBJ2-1,TGTGCCAGCAGCTTAGGTCGCCGGGACTCCTACAATGAGCAGTTCTTC,CASSLGRRDSYNEQFF
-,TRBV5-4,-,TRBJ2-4,TGTGCCAGCAGCTTGGGACGGTCCAGAGTGGACAAAAACATTCAGTACTTC,CASSLGRSRVDKNIQYF
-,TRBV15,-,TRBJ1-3,TGTGCCACCAGCACCTCCCTTGTTAGCTCTGGAAACACCATATATTTT,CATSTSLVSSGNTIYF
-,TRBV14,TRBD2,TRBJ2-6,TGTGCCAGCAGCCAACTAGCGGGCCCCTTCTCTGGGGCCAACGTCCTGACTTTC,CASSQLAGPFSGANVLTF
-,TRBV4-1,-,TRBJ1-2,TGCGCCAGCAGCCAACTCTTCCTCTATGGCTACACCTTC,CASSQLFLYGYTF
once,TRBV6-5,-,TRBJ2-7,TGTGCCAGCAGTTACGTATGGGGGGACAAAGGAAACGAGCAGTACTTC,CASSYVWGDKGNEQYF
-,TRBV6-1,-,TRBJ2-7,TGTGCCAGCAGTGATTTTACCCAGCGGTTCTCCTACGAGCAGTACTTC,CASSDFTQRFSYEQYF
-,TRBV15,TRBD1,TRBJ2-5,TGTGCCACCAGCAGTGGGACAGCTCAAGAGACCCAGTACTTC,CATSSGTAQETQYF
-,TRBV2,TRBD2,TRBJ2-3,TGTGCCAGCAGTGCTCTAGCGGGAGGGCTCACAGATACGCAGTATTTT,CASSALAGGLTDTQYF
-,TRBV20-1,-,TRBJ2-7,TGCAGTGGACTAGTGAAATACGAGCAGTACTTC,CSGLVKYEQYF
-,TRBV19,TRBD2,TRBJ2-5,TGTGCCAGTAGTATAGGACTAGCGGGTTACGAGACCCAGTACTTC,CASSIGLAGYETQYF
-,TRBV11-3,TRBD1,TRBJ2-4,TGTGCCAGCAGCTTAGGACAGGGAAACATTCAGTACTTC,CASSLGQGNIQYF
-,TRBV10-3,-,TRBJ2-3,TGTGCCACCGACTTCCAGGACTCTAGCACAGATACGCAGTATTTT,CATDFQDSSTDTQYF
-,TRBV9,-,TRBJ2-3,TGTGCCAGCAGCGCCTCGACTAGAATGGGCACAGATACGCAGTATTTT,CASSASTRMGTDTQYF
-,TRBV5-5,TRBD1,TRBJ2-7,TGTGCCAGCAGCCTGGCGGGGACAGGGTTTACCGAGCAGTACTTC,CASSLAGTGFTEQYF
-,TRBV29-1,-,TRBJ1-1,TGCAGCGTTGGGTTGGCGACTGAAGCTTTCTTT,CSVGLATEAFF
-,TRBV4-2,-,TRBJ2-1,TGTGCCAGCAGCCAAGATCAATATGAGCAGTTCTTC,CASSQDQYEQFF
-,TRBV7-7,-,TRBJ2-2,TGTGCCAGCAGCTCAGAGCGGGTTGGCAGCCTCGTGAACACCGGGGAGCTGTTTTTT,CASSSERVGSLVNTGELFF
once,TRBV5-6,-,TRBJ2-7,TGTGCCAGCAGCTACTGGGGGCAGGCCTACGTCTACGAGCAGTACTTC,CASSYWGQAYVYEQYF
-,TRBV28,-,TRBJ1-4,TGTGCCAGCAGTTTATCCGGGGGTGAAAAACTGTTTTTT,CASSLSGGEKLFF
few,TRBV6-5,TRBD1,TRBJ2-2,TGTGCCAGCAGTTACGGGACAGGGGGTGGGACCGGGGAGCTGTTTTTT,CASSYGTGGGTGELFF
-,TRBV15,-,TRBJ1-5,TGTGCCACCAGCAGAGACCAAAAGGGGGGCAACCAGCCCCAGCATTTT,CATSRDQKGGNQPQHF
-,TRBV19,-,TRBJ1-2,TGTGCCAGTAGTATATATTGGGATCTAGGTGGCTACACCTTC,CASSIYWDLGGYTF
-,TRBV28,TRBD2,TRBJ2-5,TGTGCCAGCAGTTCCCCAGCCGGACTAGCGGGAGGCGAGACCCAGTACTTC,CASSSPAGLAGGETQYF
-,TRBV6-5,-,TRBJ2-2,TGTGCCAGCAGTTCCGGCACCGGGGAGCTGTTTTTT,CASSSGTGELFF
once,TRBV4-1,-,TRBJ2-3,TGCGCCAGCAGCCACCCTCCTAGCACAGATACGCAGTATTTT,CASSHPPSTDTQYF
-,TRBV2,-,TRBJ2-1,TGTGCCAGCAGTGAAGCGCTTCGCGGGGCCGCCTACAATGAGCAGTTCTTC,CASSEALRGAAYNEQFF
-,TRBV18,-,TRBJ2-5,TGTGCCAGCTCACGGGGAGAGACCCAGTACTTC,CASSRGETQYF
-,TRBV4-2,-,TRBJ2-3,TGTGCCAGCAGCCATCGTAATGTGGGGGGGCAGTCAGATACGCAGTATTTT,CASSHRNVGGQSDTQYF
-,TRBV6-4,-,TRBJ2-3,TGTGCCAGCAGTGACGACGGGGGTAGCACAGATACGCAGTATTTT,CASSDDGGSTDTQYF
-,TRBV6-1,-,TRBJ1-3,TGTGCCAGCAGTGAAGCCCTAGAGGGGGATTTCCTCTCTGGAAACACCATATATTTT,CASSEALEGDFLSGNTIYF